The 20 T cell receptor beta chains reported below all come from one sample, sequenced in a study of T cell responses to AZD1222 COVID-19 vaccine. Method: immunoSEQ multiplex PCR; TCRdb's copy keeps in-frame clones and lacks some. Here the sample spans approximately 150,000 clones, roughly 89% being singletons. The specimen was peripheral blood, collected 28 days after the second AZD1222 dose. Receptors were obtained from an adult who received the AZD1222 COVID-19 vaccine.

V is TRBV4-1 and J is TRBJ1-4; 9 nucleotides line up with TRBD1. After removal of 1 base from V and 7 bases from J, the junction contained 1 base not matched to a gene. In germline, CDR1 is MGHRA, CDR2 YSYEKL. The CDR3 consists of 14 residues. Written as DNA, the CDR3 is TGCGCCAGCAGCCAAGGACAGGGGGGTGAAAAACTGTTTTTT. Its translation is CASSQGQGGEKLFF.

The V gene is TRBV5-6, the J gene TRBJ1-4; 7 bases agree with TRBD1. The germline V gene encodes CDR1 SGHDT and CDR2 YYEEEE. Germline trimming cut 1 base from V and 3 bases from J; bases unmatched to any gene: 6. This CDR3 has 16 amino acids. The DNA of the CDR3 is TGTGCCAGCAGCTTGTTACAGGGGTGGGCTAATGAAAAACTGTTTTTT. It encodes CASSLLQGWANEKLFF.

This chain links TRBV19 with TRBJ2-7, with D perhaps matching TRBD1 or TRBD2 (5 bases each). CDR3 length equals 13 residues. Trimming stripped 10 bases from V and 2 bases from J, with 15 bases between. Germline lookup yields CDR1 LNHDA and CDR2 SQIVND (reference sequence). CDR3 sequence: CATTGTGTYEQYF. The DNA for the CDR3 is TGTGCCACTACGGGGACCGGAACCTACGAGCAGTACTTC.

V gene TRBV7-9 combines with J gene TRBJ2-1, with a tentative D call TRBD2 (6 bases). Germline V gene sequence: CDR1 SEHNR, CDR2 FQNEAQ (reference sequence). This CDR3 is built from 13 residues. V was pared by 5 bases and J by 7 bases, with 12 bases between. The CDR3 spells CASSPAGRNEQFF. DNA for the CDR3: TGTGCCAGCAGCCCGGCGGGGAGAAATGAGCAGTTCTTC.

The CDR3 DNA is TGTGCCAGCAGCGCGGGCGGTAGAGGGAGCACTGAAGCTTTCTTT. Translated, it gives CASSAGGRGSTEAFF. V gene TRBV9 combines with J gene TRBJ1-1; no clear D gene. The germline CDR1 and CDR2 sequences are SGDLS and YYNGEE. The V and J ends lost 3 bases and 4 bases respectively, with 16 bases between them. This CDR3 is built from 15 residues.

CDR3 nucleotide sequence: TGTGCTAGTGGTCCTCCCCTCCTTCCCCCTGAAGCTTTCTTT. It is translated as CASGPPLLPPEAFF. The rearrangement uses TRBV12-5 and TRBJ1-1; D is unresolved. Trimming took 5 bases from V and 6 from J, leaving 16 bases between them. CDR1 is LGHNT and CDR2 is FRNRAP in the germline V gene. This CDR3 region has 14 residues.

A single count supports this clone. The CDR3 coding sequence is TGCGCCAGCAGCCAAGCAACAGGGGCCTACGAGCAGTACTTC. It codes for CASSQATGAYEQYF. The V call is TRBV4-3, the J call TRBJ2-7, with 7 bases that match TRBD1. Germline values: CDR1 LGHNA, CDR2 YSLEER. The CDR3 is 14 amino acids. Trimming took 1 base from V and 2 from J; bases not matched to a gene: 2.

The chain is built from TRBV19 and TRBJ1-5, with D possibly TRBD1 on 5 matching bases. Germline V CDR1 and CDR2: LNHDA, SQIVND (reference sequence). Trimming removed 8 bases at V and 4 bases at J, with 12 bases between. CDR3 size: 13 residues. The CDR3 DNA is TGTGCCAGTTCAGGGTGGGGAAATCAGCCCCAGCATTTT. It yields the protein CASSGWGNQPQHF. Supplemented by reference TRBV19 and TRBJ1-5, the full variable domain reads DGGITQSPKYLFRKEGQNVTLSCEQNLNHDAMYWYRQDPGQGLRLIYYSQIVNDFQKGDIAEGYSVSREKKESFPLTVTSAQKNPTAFYLCASSGWGNQPQHFGDGTRLSIL.

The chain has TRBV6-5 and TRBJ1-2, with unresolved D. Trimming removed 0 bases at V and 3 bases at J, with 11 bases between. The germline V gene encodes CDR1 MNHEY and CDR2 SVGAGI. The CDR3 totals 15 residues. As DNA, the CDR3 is TGTGCCAGCAGTTACTCTTCGGGAGTTGACTATGGCTACACCTTC. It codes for CASSYSSGVDYGYTF.

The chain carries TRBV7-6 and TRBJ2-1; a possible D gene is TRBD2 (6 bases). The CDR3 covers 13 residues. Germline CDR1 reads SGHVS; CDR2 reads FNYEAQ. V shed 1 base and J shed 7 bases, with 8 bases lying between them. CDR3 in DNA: TGTGCCAGCAGCTTAGTGGGAGGAAATGAGCAGTTCTTC. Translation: CASSLVGGNEQFF.

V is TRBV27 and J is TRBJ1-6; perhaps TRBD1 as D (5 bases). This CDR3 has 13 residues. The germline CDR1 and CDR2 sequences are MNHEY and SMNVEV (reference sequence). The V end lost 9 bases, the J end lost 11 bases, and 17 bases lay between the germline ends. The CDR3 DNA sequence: TGTGCCAGAACACCGGGACCCGCACCACCCCTCCACTTT. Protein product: CARTPGPAPPLHF.

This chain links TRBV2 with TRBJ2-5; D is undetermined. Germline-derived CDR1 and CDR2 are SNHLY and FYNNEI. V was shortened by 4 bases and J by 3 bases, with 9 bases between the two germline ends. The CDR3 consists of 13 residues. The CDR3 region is CASSGLSEETQYF. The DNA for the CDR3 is TGTGCCAGCAGTGGGTTATCCGAAGAGACCCAGTACTTC.

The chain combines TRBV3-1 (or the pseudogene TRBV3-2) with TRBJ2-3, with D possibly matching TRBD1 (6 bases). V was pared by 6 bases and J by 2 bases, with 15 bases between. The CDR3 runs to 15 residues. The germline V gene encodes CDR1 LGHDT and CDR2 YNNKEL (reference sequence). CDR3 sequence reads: CASSFDRTSTDTQYF. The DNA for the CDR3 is TGTGCCAGCAGTTTTGACAGGACCTCCACAGATACGCAGTATTTT.

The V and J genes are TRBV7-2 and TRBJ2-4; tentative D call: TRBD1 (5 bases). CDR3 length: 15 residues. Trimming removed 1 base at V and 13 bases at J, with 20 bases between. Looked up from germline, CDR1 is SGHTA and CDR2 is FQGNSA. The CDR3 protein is CASSLETTGAVKQYF. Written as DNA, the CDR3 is TGTGCCAGCAGCTTAGAGACCACTGGGGCAGTTAAACAGTACTTC.

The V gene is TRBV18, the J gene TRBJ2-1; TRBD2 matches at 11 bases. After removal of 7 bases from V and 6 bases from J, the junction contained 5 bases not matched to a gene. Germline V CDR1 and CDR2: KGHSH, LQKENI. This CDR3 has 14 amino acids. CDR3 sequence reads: CASLGLAAGNEQFF. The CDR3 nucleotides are TGTGCCAGCTTGGGACTAGCGGCGGGCAATGAGCAGTTCTTC.

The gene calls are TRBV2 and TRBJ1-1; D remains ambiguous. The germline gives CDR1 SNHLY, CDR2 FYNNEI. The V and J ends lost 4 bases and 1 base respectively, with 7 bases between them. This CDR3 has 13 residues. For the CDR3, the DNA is TGTGCCAGCAGTGTTGGCTCGAACACTGAAGCTTTCTTT. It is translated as CASSVGSNTEAFF.

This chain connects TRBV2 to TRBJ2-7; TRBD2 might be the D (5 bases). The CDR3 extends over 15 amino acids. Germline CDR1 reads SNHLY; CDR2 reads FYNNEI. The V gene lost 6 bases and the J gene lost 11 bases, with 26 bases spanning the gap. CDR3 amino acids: CASRFGSPASSEEYF. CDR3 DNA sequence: TGTGCCAGCAGATTCGGATCCCCTGCGTCCTCGGAGGAGTACTTC.

CDR3 bases: TGTGCCAGCAGCTTAAGAGGGGGCGAGGAAAAACTGTTTTTT. Translation gives CASSLRGGEEKLFF. The V gene is TRBV7-2, the J gene TRBJ1-4, with 7 bases identical to TRBD1. V was pared by 2 bases and J by 8 bases, with 5 bases of the junction left unmatched. The CDR3 has 14 amino acids. CDR1 is SGHTA and CDR2 is FQGNSA in the germline V gene.

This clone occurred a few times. The chain's CDR3 is CASSDPPGEADTEAFF. The CDR3 region has the DNA TGTGCCAGCAGCGACCCCCCTGGGGAAGCGGACACTGAAGCTTTCTTT. J is TRBJ1-1 and V is TRBV9; D is uncertain. The V gene's germline CDR1 is SGDLS and CDR2 YYNGEE. The CDR3 extends over 16 amino acids. The ends were cut back, 3 bases at V and 3 bases at J, with 18 bases in the middle. The variable domain in full, completed from reference TRBV9 and TRBJ1-1, reads DSGVTQTPKHLITATGQRVTLRCSPRSGDLSVYWYQQSLDQGLQFLIQYYNGEERAKGNILERFSAQQFPDLHSELNLSSLELGDSALYFCASSDPPGEADTEAFFGQGTRLTVV.

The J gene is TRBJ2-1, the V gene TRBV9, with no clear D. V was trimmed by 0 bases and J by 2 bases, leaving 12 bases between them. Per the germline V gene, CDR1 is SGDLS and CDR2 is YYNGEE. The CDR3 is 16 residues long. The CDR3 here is CASSVVGVGTYNEQFF. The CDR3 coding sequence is TGTGCCAGCAGCGTAGTTGGAGTCGGAACCTACAATGAGCAGTTCTTC. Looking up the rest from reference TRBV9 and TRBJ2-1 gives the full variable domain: DSGVTQTPKHLITATGQRVTLRCSPRSGDLSVYWYQQSLDQGLQFLIQYYNGEERAKGNILERFSAQQFPDLHSELNLSSLELGDSALYFCASSVVGVGTYNEQFFGPGTRLTVL.